The 5 T cell receptor beta chains in this list originate from one sample, sequenced in a study of T cell changes during pregnancy in multiple sclerosis. Libraries were prepared by immunoSEQ multiplex PCR; TCRdb keeps only in-frame clonotypes and omits some of them. The sample carries 30,000 to 45,000 clones, 90% to 95% recorded once. Sequenced material: CD4+ T cells from peripheral blood mononuclear cells, taken in the second trimester of pregnancy. Receptor source: a female donor in good health, enrolled as a control in a pregnancy study.

This clone came up once. V gene TRBV15 combines with J gene TRBJ1-5, with D perhaps TRBD1 (5 bases). V dropped 3 bases and J dropped 0 bases, with 12 bases sitting between them. The CDR3 has 16 residues. Germline V gene lookup returns CDR1 LNHNV and CDR2 YYDKDF (reference sequence). CDR3 loop: CATSSIQDNSNQPQHF. DNA for the CDR3: TGTGCCACCAGCAGTATACAGGATAATAGCAATCAGCCCCAGCATTTT.

The chain carries TRBV7-8 and TRBJ1-2, with 7 bases identical to TRBD1. The CDR3 runs to 15 residues. Trimming cost V 0 bases and J 4 bases; bases outside gene matches: 5. Germline CDR1 is SGHVS and CDR2 is FQNEAQ. The CDR3 is CASSLARRQGYGYTF. The CDR3 region has the DNA TGTGCCAGCAGCTTAGCGCGTCGACAGGGCTATGGCTACACCTTC.

The genes are TRBV27 and TRBJ1-2; 9 bases are shared with TRBD1. Germline V lookup: CDR1 MNHEY, CDR2 SMNVEV (reference sequence). The ends lost 6 bases at V and 4 bases at J; junction bases unmatched: 9. This CDR3 spans 15 amino acids. The DNA of the CDR3 is TGTGCCAGCAGGCCCGGGACAGGGCTACCCTATGGCTACACCTTC. As protein: CASRPGTGLPYGYTF.

The genes are TRBV5-6 and TRBJ2-3; TRBD2 matches at 8 bases. With V trimmed by 1 base and J by 1 base, 2 bases remained unmatched. This CDR3 has 15 residues. Per germline, CDR1 SGHDT and CDR2 YYEEEE. This CDR3 is CASSLTGGGTDTQYF. The DNA of the CDR3 is TGTGCCAGCAGCTTGACGGGAGGGGGCACAGATACGCAGTATTTT.

The chain uses TRBV18 and TRBJ1-1; tentative D call: TRBD1 (6 bases). The CDR3 sequence is 12 residues long. V lost 5 bases to trimming and J lost 8 bases, with 12 bases between them. Per the germline V gene, CDR1 is KGHSH and CDR2 is LQKENI. CDR3 in amino acids: CASSSRQEEAFF. CDR3 bases: TGTGCCAGCTCATCTCGACAGGAGGAAGCTTTCTTT.